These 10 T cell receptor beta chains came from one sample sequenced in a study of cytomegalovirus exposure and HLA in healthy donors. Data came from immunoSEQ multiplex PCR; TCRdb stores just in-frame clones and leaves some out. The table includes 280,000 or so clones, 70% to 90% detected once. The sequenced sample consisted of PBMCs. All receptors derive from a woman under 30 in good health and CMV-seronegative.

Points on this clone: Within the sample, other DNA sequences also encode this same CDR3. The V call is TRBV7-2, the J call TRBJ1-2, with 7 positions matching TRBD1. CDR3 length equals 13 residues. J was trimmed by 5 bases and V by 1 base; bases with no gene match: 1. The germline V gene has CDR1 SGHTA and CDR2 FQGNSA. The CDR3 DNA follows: TGTGCCAGCAGCTTAGACAGGGGATATGGCTACACCTTC. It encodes CASSLDRGYGYTF.

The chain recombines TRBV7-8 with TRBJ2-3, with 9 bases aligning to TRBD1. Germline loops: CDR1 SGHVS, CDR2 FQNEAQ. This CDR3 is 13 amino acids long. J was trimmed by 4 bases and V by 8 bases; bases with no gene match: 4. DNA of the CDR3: TGTGCCAGCCGCACAGGGGGCCCAGATACGCAGTATTTT. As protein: CASRTGGPDTQYF. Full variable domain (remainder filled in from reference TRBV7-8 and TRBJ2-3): GAGVSQSPRYKVAKRGQDVALRCDPISGHVSLFWYQQALGQGPEFLTYFQNEAQLDKSGLPSDRFFAERPEGSVSTLKIQRTQQEDSAVYLCASRTGGPDTQYFGPGTRLTVL.

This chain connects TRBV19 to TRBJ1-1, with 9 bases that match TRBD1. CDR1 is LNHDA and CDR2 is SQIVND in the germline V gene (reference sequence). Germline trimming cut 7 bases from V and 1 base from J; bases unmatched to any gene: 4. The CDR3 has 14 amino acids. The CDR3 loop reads CASTLGQGNTEAFF. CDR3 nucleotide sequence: TGTGCCAGTACCCTGGGACAGGGGAACACTGAAGCTTTCTTT.

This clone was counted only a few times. The CDR3 is CASSRDSSAFEQYF. The CDR3 coding sequence is TGCGCCAGCAGCCGGGACAGCAGTGCCTTCGAGCAGTACTTC. This chain connects TRBV5-1 to TRBJ2-7, with 7 nucleotides matching TRBD1. The CDR3 loop spans 14 amino acids. Trimming removed 4 bases from V and 6 bases from J; junction bases left unmatched: 10. Germline V lookup: CDR1 SGHRS, CDR2 YFSETQ.

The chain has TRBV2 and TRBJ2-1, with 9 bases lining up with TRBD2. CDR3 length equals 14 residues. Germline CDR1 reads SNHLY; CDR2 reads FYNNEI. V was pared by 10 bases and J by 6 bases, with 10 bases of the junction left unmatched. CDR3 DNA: TGTGCCAACTTCATGCGGGGGGGTAGCAATGAGCAGTTCTTC. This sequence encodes CANFMRGGSNEQFF.

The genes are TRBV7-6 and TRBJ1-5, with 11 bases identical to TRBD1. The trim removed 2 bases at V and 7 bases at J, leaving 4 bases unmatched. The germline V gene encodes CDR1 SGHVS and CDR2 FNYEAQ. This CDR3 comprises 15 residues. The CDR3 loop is CASSLQGQGGQPQHF. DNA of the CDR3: TGTGCCAGCAGCTTACAGGGACAGGGGGGCCAGCCCCAGCATTTT. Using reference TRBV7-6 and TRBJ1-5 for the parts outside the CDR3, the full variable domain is GAGVSQSPRYKVTKRGQDVALRCDPISGHVSLYWYRQALGQGPEFLTYFNYEAQQDKSGLPNDRFSAERPEGSISTLTIQRTEQRDSAMYRCASSLQGQGGQPQHFGDGTRLSIL.

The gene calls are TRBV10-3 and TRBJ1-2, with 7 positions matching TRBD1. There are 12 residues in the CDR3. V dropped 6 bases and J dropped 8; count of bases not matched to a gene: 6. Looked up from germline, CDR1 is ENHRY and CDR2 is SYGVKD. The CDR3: CAISDRVRGYTF. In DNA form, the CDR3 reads TGTGCCATCAGCGACAGGGTCCGGGGCTACACCTTC.

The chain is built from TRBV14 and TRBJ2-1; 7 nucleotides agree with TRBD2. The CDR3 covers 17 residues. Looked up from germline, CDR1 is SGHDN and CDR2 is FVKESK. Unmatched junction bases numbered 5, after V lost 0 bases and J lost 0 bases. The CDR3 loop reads CASSQDPRTSSYNEQFF. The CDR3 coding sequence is TGTGCCAGCAGCCAAGATCCCCGGACTAGCTCCTACAATGAGCAGTTCTTC.

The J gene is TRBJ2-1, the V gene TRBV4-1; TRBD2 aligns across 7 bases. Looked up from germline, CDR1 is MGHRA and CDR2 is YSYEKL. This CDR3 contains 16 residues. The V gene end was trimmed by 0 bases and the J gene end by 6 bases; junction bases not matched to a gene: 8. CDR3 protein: CASSQEGRGNSNEQFF. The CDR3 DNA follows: TGCGCCAGCAGCCAAGAAGGGCGGGGGAACAGCAATGAGCAGTTCTTC.

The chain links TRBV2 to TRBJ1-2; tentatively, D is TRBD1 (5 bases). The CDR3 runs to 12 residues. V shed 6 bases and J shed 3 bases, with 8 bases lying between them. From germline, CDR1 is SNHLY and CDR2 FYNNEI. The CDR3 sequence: CASRGDYYGYTF. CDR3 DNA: TGTGCCAGCAGGGGGGACTACTATGGCTACACCTTC.